One sample yielded the 27 T cell receptor beta chains listed below, sequenced in a study of control samples from healthy donors and cancer patients. Data came from immunoSEQ multiplex PCR; TCRdb stores just in-frame clones and leaves some out. Seen here are about 96,000 clones, more than 85% observed once, and the top ten hold about 7.3%. Material: blood. These TCRs come from a man aged 18 to 29 in good health.

The chain uses TRBV5-5 and TRBJ2-2; TRBD2 matches 11 bases. The V gene end was trimmed by 0 bases and the J gene end by 3 bases; junction bases not matched to a gene: 10. The CDR3 is 19 residues long. Germline values: CDR1 SGHKS, CDR2 YYEKEE (reference sequence). This CDR3 is CASSLVFSSGGTDTGELFF. The CDR3 coding sequence is TGTGCCAGCAGCTTGGTGTTTTCTAGCGGGGGGACTGACACCGGGGAGCTGTTTTTT.

This sequence joins TRBV7-9 and TRBJ1-4; 10 bases are a match to TRBD1. J gave up 8 bases and V 5 bases, and 8 bases lay outside the gene matches. Germline loops: CDR1 SEHNR, CDR2 FQNEAQ (reference sequence). The CDR3 is 15 residues long. The CDR3 here is CASSERQGAVEKLFF. CDR3 nucleotides: TGTGCCAGCAGCGAGCGACAGGGGGCCGTCGAAAAACTGTTTTTT.

The gene calls are TRBV15 and TRBJ1-3, with a weak D call TRBD1 (5 bases). The CDR3 sequence is 17 residues long. Germline V gives CDR1 LNHNV, CDR2 YYDKDF (reference sequence). Trimming removed 1 base from V and 1 base from J, with 14 bases in between. The CDR3 loop is CATSRGSLGGSGNTIYF. The DNA of the CDR3 is TGTGCCACCAGCAGAGGTAGTCTCGGGGGGTCTGGAAACACCATATATTTT.

The chain has TRBV19 and TRBJ2-7, with a tentative D call TRBD2 (6 bases). The CDR3 has 15 amino acids. Germline V gene lookup returns CDR1 LNHDA and CDR2 SQIVND (reference sequence). The V end lost 1 base, the J end lost 7 bases, and 17 bases lay between the germline ends. This chain's CDR3 is CASSIVAEGRGEQYF. CDR3 sequence (DNA): TGTGCCAGTAGTATAGTCGCGGAGGGTAGAGGAGAGCAGTACTTC.

This clone came up once. The chain has TRBV18 and TRBJ2-5; D perhaps matches TRBD2 (5 bases). Germline V CDR1 and CDR2: KGHSH, LQKENI. The CDR3 extends over 13 amino acids. The V gene lost 3 bases and the J gene lost 0 bases, with 5 bases spanning the gap. CDR3 nucleotides: TGTGCCAGCTCACCGAGGGACCAAGAGACCCAGTACTTC. It specifies CASSPRDQETQYF.

This chain uses TRBV2 with TRBJ2-7; D is undetermined. Germline V gene lookup returns CDR1 SNHLY and CDR2 FYNNEI. Trimming shortened V by 6 bases and J by 2 bases, and 14 bases separated the two germline ends. The CDR3 totals 14 residues. In nucleotides, the CDR3 is TGTGCCAGCAGGACCCACAGAGACCCCTACGAGCAGTACTTC. Amino acids: CASRTHRDPYEQYF. The full variable domain, its missing parts supplied by reference TRBV2 and TRBJ2-7, is EPEVTQTPSHQVTQMGQEVILRCVPISNHLYFYWYRQILGQKVEFLVSFYNNEISEKSEIFDDQFSVERPDGSNFTLKIRSTKLEDSAMYFCASRTHRDPYEQYFGPGTRLTVT.

A single count supports this clone. J is TRBJ2-2 and V is TRBV7-2; D unresolved. V was trimmed by 3 bases and J by 6 bases, leaving 8 bases between them. CDR3 size: 13 residues. Germline V CDR1 and CDR2: SGHTA, FQGNSA. The CDR3 nucleotides are TGTGCCAGCAGCTTTGAAGGCTCCGGGGAGCTGTTTTTT. Protein sequence: CASSFEGSGELFF.

Here the CDR3 DNA reads TGCGCCAGCAGCCAAGATCAGTGGGAGAATGGCTACACCTTC. Translation gives CASSQDQWENGYTF. The chain carries TRBV4-3 and TRBJ1-2; no reliable D call. Germline V CDR1 and CDR2: LGHNA, YSLEER. This CDR3 contains 14 residues. Trimming left V 0 bases short and J 6 bases short, with 11 bases between.

The chain carries TRBV3-1 (or the pseudogene TRBV3-2) and TRBJ1-1; a weak D match, TRBD1 (5 bases). Germline values: CDR1 LGHDT, CDR2 YNNKEL (reference sequence). The ends were cut back, 7 bases at V and 3 bases at J, with 15 bases in the middle. This CDR3 region has 14 residues. CDR3 in amino acids: CASTHLGGDTEAFF. The CDR3, as DNA: TGTGCCAGCACCCATCTGGGGGGGGACACTGAAGCTTTCTTT.

The rearrangement joins TRBV2 to TRBJ1-5, with D maybe TRBD1 (6 bases). Germline V gene sequence: CDR1 SNHLY, CDR2 FYNNEI. This CDR3 spans 16 amino acids. The V end was cut by 5 bases, the J end by 1 base, with 15 bases between. Here the CDR3 DNA reads TGTGCCAGCAGTCATCCGACAGGAATGAGCAATCAGCCCCAGCATTTT. It yields the protein CASSHPTGMSNQPQHF.

The chain is built from TRBV12-3 or TRBV12-4 and TRBJ2-3; maybe TRBD1 (5 bases). Trimming left V 5 bases short and J 3 bases short, with 9 bases between. The CDR3 extends over 13 amino acids. CDR3 bases: TGTGCCAGCAGTCCCGACAGTACAGATACGCAGTATTTT. It codes for CASSPDSTDTQYF.

The V and J genes are TRBV7-8 and TRBJ1-4; 8 positions agree with TRBD1. CDR3 length equals 15 residues. Looked up from germline, CDR1 is SGHVS and CDR2 is FQNEAQ. The J segment lost 4 bases and the V segment lost 0 bases, leaving 1 base of the junction unmatched. Here the CDR3 DNA reads TGTGCCAGCAGCTTAGCCGGACAGGGTAATGAAAAACTGTTTTTT. Translation gives CASSLAGQGNEKLFF.

The CDR3 nucleotides read TGTGCCAGCAGATCCCGAGTGGGCTATGGCTACACCTTC. As protein: CASRSRVGYGYTF. The V and J genes are TRBV12-3 or TRBV12-4 and TRBJ1-2, with D uncertain. The CDR3 consists of 13 residues. Trimming removed 6 bases at V and 4 bases at J, with 12 bases between.

The CDR3 coding sequence is TGTGCCAGCAGCGATGGGTACGGGACGGAGGAGCTGTTTTTT. As protein: CASSDGYGTEELFF. The V call is TRBV9, the J call TRBJ2-2; either TRBD1 or TRBD2 may supply D (5 bases each). The germline V gene encodes CDR1 SGDLS and CDR2 YYNGEE. V was cut by 3 bases and J by 10 bases, with 16 bases left in between. This CDR3 is 14 amino acids long.

Only one count was recorded for this clone. The CDR3 is CASSIGGSGGNQPQHF. The CDR3 DNA reads as TGTGCCAGCAGCATAGGGGGATCGGGGGGCAATCAGCCCCAGCATTTT. This chain connects TRBV27 to TRBJ1-5, with D possibly matching TRBD1 (6 bases). There are 16 residues in the CDR3. With 6 bases removed from V and 2 bases from J, the gap between germline ends came to 17 bases. Germline loops: CDR1 MNHEY, CDR2 SMNVEV (reference sequence).

The chain joins TRBV4-1 to TRBJ1-2; D remains unclear. V was clipped by 0 bases and J by 10 bases, with 9 bases between them. CDR1 and CDR2 from the germline V gene are MGHRA and YSYEKL. This CDR3 contains 12 residues. The DNA for the CDR3 is TGCGCCAGCAGCCAAGATGCGCCTAACTACACCTTC. Encoded protein: CASSQDAPNYTF.

The chain joins TRBV6-4 to TRBJ2-1, with a weak D call TRBD2 (5 bases). Germline lookup yields CDR1 MRHNA and CDR2 SNTAGT. The V end was cut by 2 bases, the J end by 12 bases, with 8 bases between. The CDR3 runs 11 residues. CDR3 nucleotides: TGTGCCAGCAGTGACGGGAGTCGGCAGTTCTTC. Its translation: CASSDGSRQFF.

The V and J genes are TRBV29-1 and TRBJ1-4; unclear D gene. CDR1 is SQVTM and CDR2 is ANQGSEA in the germline V gene. V lost 5 bases and J 5 bases, leaving 6 bases between the germline ends. The CDR3 contains 11 residues. The CDR3 spells CSVWLNEKLFF. The CDR3 nucleotides are TGCAGCGTTTGGTTGAATGAAAAACTGTTTTTT.

V usage is TRBV19 and J usage is TRBJ1-4; TRBD1 matches at 9 bases. Germline V lookup: CDR1 LNHDA, CDR2 SQIVND (reference sequence). This CDR3 contains 14 residues. The ends lost 5 bases at V and 6 bases at J; junction bases unmatched: 4. CDR3 sequence (DNA): TGTGCCAGTAGTGCTCGGGACAGGGATGAAAAACTGTTTTTT. Translated, it gives CASSARDRDEKLFF.

The count of this clone is one. The chain couples TRBV6-4 to TRBJ1-5; D gene unclear. Looked up from germline, CDR1 is MRHNA and CDR2 is SNTAGT. The V end was cut by 0 bases, the J end by 11 bases, with 11 bases between. This CDR3 has 13 residues. The chain's CDR3 is CASSDSGGLTQHF. The DNA of the CDR3 is TGTGCCAGCAGTGACTCGGGCGGGTTGACCCAGCATTTT.

This sequence joins TRBV7-7 and TRBJ2-1, with 9 bases matching TRBD2. CDR1 and CDR2 (germline): SSHAT, FNYEAQ (reference sequence). V dropped 1 base and J dropped 9; count of bases not matched to a gene: 7. There are 15 residues in the CDR3. The CDR3 nucleotides are TGTGCCAGCAGCTTAGAGGCTGCGGGAGGGGTTGAGCAGTTCTTC. Its translation: CASSLEAAGGVEQFF.

This chain connects TRBV7-9 to TRBJ2-5, with 11 bases fitting TRBD2. The CDR3 has 16 amino acids. Trimming cost V 6 bases and J 5 bases; bases outside gene matches: 11. Germline V gives CDR1 SEHNR, CDR2 FQNEAQ (reference sequence). The CDR3 loop reads CASRQLAGVGGETQYF. DNA for the CDR3: TGTGCCAGCAGACAACTAGCGGGAGTTGGTGGCGAGACCCAGTACTTC.

The V call is TRBV2, the J call TRBJ2-1; 7 bases match TRBD2. This CDR3 has 18 residues. Germline assignment: CDR1 SNHLY and CDR2 FYNNEI. V lost 1 base, J lost 10 bases, and 19 bases stayed unmatched. This CDR3 reads CASSEEISRLAAVGEQFF. The CDR3, as DNA: TGTGCCAGCAGTGAAGAAATTAGTCGGCTAGCGGCTGTGGGGGAGCAGTTCTTC.

This clone was observed a few times. This rearrangement joins TRBV11-2 to TRBJ1-2; TRBD1 matches at 11 bases. The CDR3 is 14 amino acids. V gave up 5 bases and J gave up 8 bases; unmatched junction bases: 7. Germline values: CDR1 SGHAT, CDR2 FQNNGV. CDR3 protein: CASSPSGQGVGYTF. The DNA of the CDR3 is TGTGCCAGCAGCCCATCGGGACAGGGGGTAGGCTACACCTTC.

The genes are TRBV23-1 and TRBJ2-1, with a weak D call TRBD2 (6 bases). TRBV23-1 is an ORF, with its function uncertain. This CDR3 region has 17 residues. Trimming left V 7 bases short and J 0 bases short, with 19 bases between. As DNA, the CDR3 is TGCGCCAGCATCCAGGGCGGGGACCCTTACTCCTACAATGAGCAGTTCTTC. Translated: CASIQGGDPYSYNEQFF.

V is TRBV15 and J is TRBJ1-1, with D unresolved. Germline CDR1 LNHNV, CDR2 YYDKDF (reference sequence). This CDR3 region has 14 residues. The V gene lost 3 bases and the J gene lost 1 base, with 9 bases spanning the gap. As DNA, the CDR3 is TGTGCCACCAGCAGCAGTCATCGGAACACTGAAGCTTTCTTT. Translating gives CATSSSHRNTEAFF.

This rearrangement joins TRBV24-1 to TRBJ2-7, with D hard to call. The CDR3 covers 13 residues. V lost 8 bases, J lost 5 bases, and 15 bases lay in between. Germline V lookup: CDR1 KGHDR, CDR2 SFDVKD. The CDR3 protein is CATKRYNGDEQYF. The CDR3, as DNA: TGTGCCACCAAGAGGTATAATGGGGACGAGCAGTACTTC.